These 11 T cell receptor beta chains were sequenced from one sample in a study of blood T cell repertoires in COVID-19. Clones were sequenced by immunoSEQ multiplex PCR, and TCRdb holds only the in-frame ones, with some missing. The data contain roughly 200,000 clones, about 83% of them singletons. Sequenced material: peripheral blood. These receptor sequences come from a man in his fifties or sixties who had recovered from COVID-19.

The chain recombines TRBV6-5 with TRBJ1-6; perhaps TRBD1 as D (5 bases). Trimming took off 6 bases at V and 5 bases at J, with 14 bases between the two ends. The CDR3 spans 15 residues. CDR1 MNHEY and CDR2 SVGAGI come from the germline V gene. The DNA for the CDR3 is TGTGCCAGCAGGGACACAAGGGGAAATAATTCACCCCTCCACTTT. It is translated as CASRDTRGNNSPLHF.

The chain combines TRBV10-3 with TRBJ1-2, with 7 nucleotides matching TRBD1. V was pared by 4 bases and J by 3 bases, with 5 bases of the junction left unmatched. Per germline, CDR1 ENHRY and CDR2 SYGVKD. The CDR3 spans 14 residues. CDR3 coding DNA: TGTGCCATCAGTGCTACAGGGGAGGACTATGGCTACACCTTC. Residues: CAISATGEDYGYTF.

CDR3 region: CSAQLDTQYF. The CDR3 coding sequence is TGCAGTGCTCAATTGGATACGCAGTATTTT. The rearrangement joins TRBV20-1 to TRBJ2-3, with D hard to call. V dropped 5 bases and J dropped 6 bases, with 6 bases sitting between them. CDR1 is DFQATT, CDR2 SNEGSKA, per germline (reference sequence). This CDR3 has 10 residues.

The chain recombines TRBV27 with TRBJ1-1; tentatively, D is TRBD1 (5 bases). Trimming removed 3 bases at V and 11 bases at J, with 10 bases between. CDR1 and CDR2 from the germline V gene are MNHEY and SMNVEV (reference sequence). This CDR3 is built from 11 residues. The CDR3 DNA is TGTGCCAGCAGTTTGCGGGGGAGGGCTTTCTTT. Its protein product is CASSLRGRAFF.

The chain recombines TRBV24-1 with TRBJ2-2; 8 bases map to TRBD1. CDR3 length equals 17 residues. With V trimmed by 4 bases and J by 5 bases, 11 bases remained unmatched. The germline CDR1 and CDR2 sequences are KGHDR and SFDVKD. The CDR3 loop is CATSDPSRQGRTGELFF. The CDR3, as DNA: TGTGCCACCAGTGACCCTAGCCGACAGGGGAGGACCGGGGAGCTGTTTTTT.

A single count supports this clone. The rearrangement links TRBV4-2 to TRBJ2-5; 8 nucleotides align to TRBD2. Germline lookup yields CDR1 LGHNA and CDR2 YNFKEQ. Germline trimming cut 6 bases from V and 4 bases from J; bases unmatched to any gene: 16. The CDR3 runs to 17 residues. CDR3 amino acids: CASRHDTAGGGVETQYF. In DNA, the CDR3 is TGTGCCAGCAGGCACGATACGGCGGGGGGTGGGGTAGAGACCCAGTACTTC.

The CDR3 bases are TGCGCCAGCAGCCAAAATACTCCGGGACAGATAATTAATCAGCCCCAGCATTTT. Translating gives CASSQNTPGQIINQPQHF. The rearrangement uses TRBV4-1 and TRBJ1-5, with 7 bases identical to TRBD1. V was pared by 2 bases and J by 4 bases, with 14 bases of the junction left unmatched. The CDR3 covers 18 residues. CDR1 and CDR2 from the germline V gene are MGHRA and YSYEKL.

CDR3 sequence reads: CASSLDFNTEAFF. DNA for the CDR3: TGTGCCAGCAGCCTGGACTTTAACACTGAAGCTTTCTTT. The chain couples TRBV7-7 to TRBJ1-1; D is unclear. V lost 5 bases to trimming and J lost 2 bases, with 9 bases between them. This CDR3 contains 13 residues. Germline CDR1 and CDR2: SSHAT and FNYEAQ (reference sequence).

V is TRBV5-1 and J is TRBJ1-1, with D maybe TRBD1 (6 bases). The CDR3 is made up of 13 amino acids. Germline values: CDR1 SGHRS, CDR2 YFSETQ. The germline V and J ends were trimmed by 5 bases and 3 bases, with 11 bases remaining between them. CDR3 sequence reads: CASRLGGDTEAFF. In DNA form, the CDR3 reads TGCGCCAGCAGGTTAGGGGGGGACACTGAAGCTTTCTTT. Full variable domain (rest looked up from reference TRBV5-1 and TRBJ1-1): KAGVTQTPRYLIKTRGQQVTLSCSPISGHRSVSWYQQTPGQGLQFLFEYFSETQRNKGNFPGRFSGRQFSNSRSEMNVSTLELGDSALYLCASRLGGDTEAFFGQGTRLTVV.

The gene calls are TRBV19 and TRBJ2-2; 10 bases fit TRBD1. Unmatched junction bases numbered 7, after V lost 8 bases and J lost 4 bases. Germline-derived CDR1 and CDR2 are LNHDA and SQIVND (reference sequence). The CDR3 contains 15 residues. The CDR3 spells CASCGGTGVTGELFF. The CDR3, as DNA: TGTGCCAGTTGTGGCGGGACAGGGGTCACCGGGGAGCTGTTTTTT.

The chain recombines TRBV28 with TRBJ1-1; no firm D call. This CDR3 has 14 residues. Germline V CDR1 and CDR2: MDHEN, SYDVKM. Trimming shortened V by 4 bases and J by 0 bases, and 9 bases separated the two germline ends. CDR3 coding DNA: TGTGCCAGCAGTTCCCCAGTCGTGAACACTGAAGCTTTCTTT. Translating gives CASSSPVVNTEAFF.